This T cell receptor beta chain is drawn from a study of CD8 T cells in Susac syndrome. A quantity of roughly 0.5 to 1 ug RNA underwent reverse transcription using random hexamers. An immunoSEQ multiplex PCR generated amplified TCR beta CDR3 products spanning 54 Vbeta and 13 Jbeta. Each CDR3 protein gets one entry after TCRdb re-called the immunoSEQ multiplex PCR reads with MiXCR. Here the sample spans around 170,000 distinct CDR3 sequences, about 95% being singletons. Peripheral blood CD8+ and CD4+ T cells were profiled by TCR beta sequencing. Multiple sclerosis controls were treatment-naive patients with stable or active relapsing-remitting disease. TEMRA cells were FACS-enriched, with CD8+ and CD4+ T cells isolated negatively. Germline V gene lookup returns CDR1 MNHNY and CDR2 SVGAGI (reference sequence). The CDR3 contains 13 residues. Trimming removed 6 bases at V and 7 bases at J, with 13 bases between.

The chain is built from TRBV6-6 and TRBJ2-1; the D is unclear. The sequenced sample was CD8+ T cells from PBMCs. The receptor comes from a human donor with multiple sclerosis. CDR3 sequence reads: CASSPVGWNEQFF. CDR3 DNA sequence: TGTGCCAGCAGCCCCGTCGGGTGGAATGAGCAGTTCTTC.